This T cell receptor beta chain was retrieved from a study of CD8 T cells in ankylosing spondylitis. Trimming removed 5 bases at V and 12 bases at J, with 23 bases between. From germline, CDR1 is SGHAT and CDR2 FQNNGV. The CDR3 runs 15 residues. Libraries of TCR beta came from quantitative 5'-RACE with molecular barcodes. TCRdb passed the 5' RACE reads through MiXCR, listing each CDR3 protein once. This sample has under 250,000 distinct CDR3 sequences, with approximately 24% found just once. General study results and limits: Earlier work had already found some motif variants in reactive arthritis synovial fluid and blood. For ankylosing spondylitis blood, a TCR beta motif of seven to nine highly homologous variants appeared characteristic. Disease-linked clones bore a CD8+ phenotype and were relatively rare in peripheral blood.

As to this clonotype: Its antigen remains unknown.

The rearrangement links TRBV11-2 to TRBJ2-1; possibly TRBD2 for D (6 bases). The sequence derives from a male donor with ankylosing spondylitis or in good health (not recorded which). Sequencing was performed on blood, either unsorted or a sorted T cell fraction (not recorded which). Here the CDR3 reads CASSPSGRDNEGQFF. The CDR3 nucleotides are TGTGCCAGCAGCCCCTCCGGGAGAGACAATGAAGGGCAGTTCTTC.